The rows below give T cell receptor beta chains drawn from one sample of a study of T cell repertoires in cytomegalovirus infection. No cognate antigen is known for these TCRs. TCRdb recomputed calls from the reads with MiXCR, one row per CDR3 protein. The sample holds about 920,000 distinct CDR3 sequences; 30% to 40% are singletons and the top ten take about 14%. The specimen was cultured CD8+ T cells from PBMCs, collected from culture after CMV antigen stimulation. These receptors were collected from a human donor in good health (CMV status not recorded). Some clones in this sample may be carry-over from other donors' samples. Each CDR3 is given without its conserved first and last residue. Each record gives: V gene, J gene, CDR3 protein.

TRBV4-1	TRBJ2-1	ASRSGSAYNEQF
TRBV4-3	TRBJ1-2	ASSQKRAPNYGYT
TRBV7-2	TRBJ2-6	ASSLYPANSGANVLT
TRBV6-5	TRBJ1-1	ASSLFRDSNTEAF
TRBV7-9	TRBJ2-3	ASSLGHFSTDTQY
TRBV27	TRBJ2-3	ASSSLGLAGPGDTQY
TRBV6-6	TRBJ2-3	ASSYSIVPSTDTQY
TRBV6-2/TRBV6-3	TRBJ1-1	ASSSTGYRTEAF
TRBV5-4	TRBJ2-1	ASSHEAGEYNEQF
TRBV12-3/TRBV12-4	TRBJ2-1	ASSPGTARGYNEQF
TRBV5-6	TRBJ1-1	ASTPRKEGLDTEAF
TRBV29-1	TRBJ2-2	SVRLPGQGIGELF
TRBV10-3	TRBJ2-1	AISESGTGKFNEQF
TRBV7-2	TRBJ1-2	ASSPGGPYYGYT
TRBV7-2	TRBJ1-5	ASSLARRDRNQPQH
TRBV4-1	TRBJ1-1	ASSQDEGPGALTEAF